The T cell receptor beta chain under discussion was sequenced for a study of brain T cells in children with intractable seizures. Notes on the study in general: HCMV serostatus was not known, and viral specificity came from CDR3 similarity only. Pre- and post-surgery blood differed in depth, so pre-surgery absences may be undersampling.

Surgery cases with the highest brain T cell transcript signatures were chosen for sequencing. At least one anti-epileptic drug was given before surgery. Clones were read by immunoSEQ multiplex PCR, and TCRdb kept only the in-frame ones, dropping some. In the table there are 110,000 or so clones, under 95% of which are singletons. Trimming pared 3 bases from V and 8 bases from J, leaving 12 bases between. The CDR3 is 13 amino acids. The V gene's germline CDR1 is SGHRS and CDR2 YFSETQ. Of note for this clone: Its antigen is currently unknown.

The source was peripheral blood, collected at surgery. The receptor was derived from a boy in the first two years of life with hemimegalencephaly and intractable seizures. The rearrangement links TRBV5-1 to TRBJ2-1; tentative D call: TRBD1 (7 bases). CDR3: CASSSLRGDEQFF. DNA for the CDR3: TGCGCCAGCAGCTCCCTCAGGGGGGATGAGCAGTTCTTC.